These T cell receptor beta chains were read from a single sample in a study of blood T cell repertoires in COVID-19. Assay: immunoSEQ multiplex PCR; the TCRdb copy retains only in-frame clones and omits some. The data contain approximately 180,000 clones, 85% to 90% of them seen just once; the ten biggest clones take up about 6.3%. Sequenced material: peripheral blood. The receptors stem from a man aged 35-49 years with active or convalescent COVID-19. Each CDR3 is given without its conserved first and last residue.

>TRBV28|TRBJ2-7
ASSSQGASSYEQY
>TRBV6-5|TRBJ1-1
ASSHRRGEAF
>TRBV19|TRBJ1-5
ASSIGTQYQPQH
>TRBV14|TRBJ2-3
ASSQVAGGTDTQY
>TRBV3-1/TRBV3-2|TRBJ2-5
ASSQPDRGGETQY
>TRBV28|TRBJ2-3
ASSFSGGTPTPQY
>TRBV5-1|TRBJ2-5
ASSLRSGPGETQY
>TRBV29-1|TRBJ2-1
SVGGHYNEQF
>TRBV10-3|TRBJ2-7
AISPGTGAEQY
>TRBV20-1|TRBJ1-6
SASNPGVSSPLH